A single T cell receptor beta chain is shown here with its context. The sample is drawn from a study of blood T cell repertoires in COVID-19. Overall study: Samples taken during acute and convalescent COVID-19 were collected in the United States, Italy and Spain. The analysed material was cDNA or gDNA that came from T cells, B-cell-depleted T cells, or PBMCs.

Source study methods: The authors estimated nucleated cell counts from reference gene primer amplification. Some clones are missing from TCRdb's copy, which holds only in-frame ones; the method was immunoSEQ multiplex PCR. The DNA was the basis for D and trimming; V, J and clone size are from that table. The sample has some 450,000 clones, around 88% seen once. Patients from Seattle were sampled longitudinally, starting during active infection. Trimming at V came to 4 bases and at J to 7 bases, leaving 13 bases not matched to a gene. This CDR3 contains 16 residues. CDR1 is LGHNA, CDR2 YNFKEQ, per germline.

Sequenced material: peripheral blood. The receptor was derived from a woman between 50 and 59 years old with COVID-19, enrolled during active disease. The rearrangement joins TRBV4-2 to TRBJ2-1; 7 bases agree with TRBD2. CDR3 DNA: TGTGCCAGCAGCCGGGACTCGGTGGGGGGAGGGAATGAGCAGTTCTTC. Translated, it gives CASSRDSVGGGNEQFF.